This entry is about one T cell receptor beta chain. What it binds is unknown. Attachment of unique molecular identifiers to individual cDNA molecules was performed. From the 5' RACE reads, TCRdb called clonotypes with MiXCR, one entry per CDR3 protein. In the table there are tens of thousands of distinct CDR3 sequences, around 6% of which are singletons. This sample stems from a study of early T cells in non-severe SARS-CoV-2 infection. The overall study: Unsorted whole-blood RNA was sequenced in bulk, leaving chains unpaired. General study points: Sequences matched to VDJdb favored anti-spike CD8 responses, while private and CD4 specificities were missed.

The germline V gene has CDR1 LGHDT and CDR2 YNNKEL (reference sequence). The CDR3 is 14 residues long. V was cut by 1 base and J by 8 bases, with 9 bases left in between. The V gene is TRBV3-1, the J gene TRBJ1-6; no firm D call. This receptor was identified in an adult who was a healthcare worker with PCR-confirmed SARS-CoV-2 infection or an uninfected control (not recorded which). The source material was whole blood. The DNA for the CDR3 is TGTGCCAGCAGCCAAGTCATGCGAGATTCACCCCTCCACTTT. This sequence encodes CASSQVMRDSPLHF.